This T cell receptor beta chain is from a study of cytomegalovirus exposure and HLA in healthy donors. This clone turned up a few times. Its specificity is not known. The CDR3 loop spans 13 amino acids. Trimming took off 5 bases at V and 5 bases at J, with 12 bases between the two ends. From germline, CDR1 is MNHNS and CDR2 SASEGT. Primers included in the PCR were 60 Vbeta and 13 Jbeta primers. Sequencing used immunoSEQ multiplex PCR; TCRdb keeps in-frame clones, though not all of them. The sample records some 140,000 clones, around 80% being singletons. The study's findings and limits: Segments of the TCR beta V type were, in most cases, productive about 87% or about 30% of the time in an earlier analysis. According to a later analysis, donors in an Asian-associated ancestry cluster reportedly had fewer N-insertions than the approximately 670-donor mean. Later, an analysis found that common viral pathogens appeared to be linked with several of the most significant clusters.

Sequencing was carried out using PBMCs. This receptor was taken from a man aged 40-50 years in good health and CMV-seropositive. The chain recombines TRBV6-1 with TRBJ2-5; D ambiguous. The CDR3 sequence is CASSYKSMETQYF. DNA of the CDR3: TGTGCCAGCAGTTATAAGAGCATGGAGACCCAGTACTTC.